A single sample is the source of the 25 T cell receptor beta chains below, sequenced in a study of beta chain features in type 1 diabetes. The study reverse transcribed the entire isolated RNA, so it sequenced expressed TCRB transcripts. Data came from immunoSEQ multiplex PCR; TCRdb stores just in-frame clones and leaves some out. This sample has 400,000 to 600,000 clones, with approximately 30% found just once. The sequenced material came from naive CD4+ T cells from blood. The receptors shown here come from a man between 18 and 29 years old in good health.

The V call is TRBV5-1, the J call TRBJ2-5; possibly TRBD1 for D (6 bases). This CDR3 contains 13 residues. Germline V lookup: CDR1 SGHRS, CDR2 YFSETQ. The germline V and J ends were trimmed by 4 bases and 2 bases, with 9 bases remaining between them. CDR3 sequence reads: CASSNQGQETQYF. CDR3 bases: TGCGCCAGCAGCAATCAGGGGCAAGAGACCCAGTACTTC.

This clone has only a few counts. This rearrangement joins TRBV30 to TRBJ1-5; D gene unclear. This CDR3 is built from 14 residues. Germline CDR1 and CDR2: GTSNPN and SVGIG (reference sequence). Trimming left V 1 base short and J 3 bases short, with 10 bases between. In DNA form, the CDR3 reads TGTGCCTGGAGTGCGGACTCTCTCAATCAGCCCCAGCATTTT. It translates to CAWSADSLNQPQHF. Combining the CDR3 with reference TRBV30 and TRBJ1-5 gives the whole variable domain SQTIHQWPATLVQPVGSPLSLECTVEGTSNPNLYWYRQAAGRGLQLLFYSVGIGQISSEVPQNLSASRPQDRQFILSSKKLLLSDSGFYLCAWSADSLNQPQHFGDGTRLSIL.

This sequence joins TRBV30 and TRBJ2-1; 10 positions agree with TRBD2. Germline CDR1 and CDR2: GTSNPN and SVGIG (reference sequence). V lost 1 base to trimming and J lost 3 bases; unmatched junction nucleotides: 6. The CDR3 sequence is 16 residues long. In DNA, the CDR3 is TGTGCCTGGAGTGGGGCTAGCGGGAGAAACTACAATGAGCAGTTCTTC. Its translation: CAWSGASGRNYNEQFF.

This clone was counted a few times. This rearrangement joins TRBV7-6 to TRBJ2-1, with 8 positions matching TRBD2. V shed 1 base and J 2 bases; nucleotides not matched to a gene: 1. The length of the CDR3 is 15 residues. Germline V gene sequence: CDR1 SGHVS, CDR2 FNYEAQ. The CDR3 DNA follows: TGTGCCAGCAGCTTAGGAGCGGGAGCCTACAATGAGCAGTTCTTC. Translating gives CASSLGAGAYNEQFF.

This clone was counted only a few times. The gene calls are TRBV4-1 and TRBJ2-1; TRBD2 aligns across 8 bases. CDR1 and CDR2 (germline): MGHRA, YSYEKL. V was pared by 0 bases and J by 7 bases, with 23 bases of the junction left unmatched. The CDR3 has 21 residues. This CDR3 is CASSQDVGQGIIGRALNEQFF. The CDR3 DNA reads TGCGCCAGCAGCCAAGATGTAGGGCAGGGAATTATCGGGAGGGCCTTGAATGAGCAGTTCTTC.

V usage is TRBV9 and J usage is TRBJ2-7; TRBD2 agrees at 10 bases. The V gene end was trimmed by 4 bases and the J gene end by 3 bases; junction bases not matched to a gene: 7. This CDR3 comprises 15 residues. The germline V gene has CDR1 SGDLS and CDR2 YYNGEE. The CDR3 sequence: CASSTGLAEYYEQYF. The CDR3 DNA sequence: TGTGCCAGCAGCACCGGACTAGCGGAGTACTACGAGCAGTACTTC.

There are a few counts of this clone. The chain uses TRBV10-3 and TRBJ2-1, with 15 bases identical to TRBD2. This CDR3 is 17 amino acids long. The V gene's germline CDR1 is ENHRY and CDR2 SYGVKD. With V trimmed by 7 bases and J by 4 bases, 8 bases remained unmatched. CDR3 protein: CAINRLGTSGGYNEQFF. CDR3 bases: TGTGCCATCAATCGACTTGGGACTAGCGGGGGGTACAATGAGCAGTTCTTC.

V is TRBV7-6 and J is TRBJ2-1, with TRBD1 identical over 9 bases. The CDR3 runs 14 residues. Germline CDR1 is SGHVS and CDR2 is FNYEAQ. V lost 3 bases, J lost 6 bases, and 3 bases stayed unmatched. This CDR3 reads CASSFRDRANEQFF. The CDR3 region has the DNA TGTGCCAGCAGCTTCCGGGACAGGGCCAATGAGCAGTTCTTC.

This clone was seen a few times. This chain uses TRBV10-3 with TRBJ2-5; possibly TRBD1 for D (5 bases). Trimming removed 4 bases at V and 5 bases at J, with 17 bases between. CDR1 ENHRY and CDR2 SYGVKD come from the germline V gene. The CDR3 spans 15 residues. The CDR3 spells CAISVSGQGWETQYF. In DNA, the CDR3 is TGTGCCATCAGTGTCTCCGGGCAGGGATGGGAGACCCAGTACTTC.

This clone was counted a few times. The same CDR3 can be traced to other DNA sequences in this sample. The chain couples TRBV11-2 to TRBJ2-5; D is undetermined. The CDR3 runs to 11 residues. V lost 5 bases and J lost 1, with 2 bases in between. From germline, CDR1 is SGHAT and CDR2 FQNNGV. In nucleotides, the CDR3 is TGTGCCAGCAGCCGCCAAGAGACCCAGTACTTC. This encodes CASSRQETQYF.

There are a few counts of this clone. The chain employs TRBV29-1 and TRBJ2-3; D unclear. Germline CDR1 reads SQVTM; CDR2 reads ANQGSEA. The CDR3 length is 12 residues. The V end was cut by 5 bases, the J end by 2 bases, with 8 bases between. CDR3 protein: CSVHPDTDTQYF. The CDR3 nucleotides are TGCAGCGTTCACCCTGACACAGATACGCAGTATTTT.

The chain links TRBV29-1 to TRBJ2-7; 8 positions match TRBD2. The CDR3 length is 14 residues. CDR1 and CDR2 (germline): SQVTM, ANQGSEA. V shed 5 bases and J 2 bases; nucleotides not matched to a gene: 8. The CDR3 bases are TGCAGCGTTCCAGGGAGCGGGGGAGCCTACGAGCAGTACTTC. It is translated as CSVPGSGGAYEQYF.

The chain couples TRBV19 to TRBJ2-7, with D hard to call. The germline V gene encodes CDR1 LNHDA and CDR2 SQIVND (reference sequence). The CDR3 extends over 13 amino acids. V was clipped by 6 bases and J by 0 bases, with 9 bases between them. CDR3 bases: TGTGCCAGTAGAGGCGGACGCTCCTACGAGCAGTACTTC. The encoded protein is CASRGGRSYEQYF.

The chain has TRBV7-2 and TRBJ2-2, with D possibly TRBD2 on 6 matching bases. CDR3 size: 14 residues. V was clipped by 3 bases and J by 6 bases, with 11 bases between them. Per the germline V gene, CDR1 is SGHTA and CDR2 is FQGNSA. The CDR3 DNA reads as TGTGCCAGCAGCTTCCAGACTAGTCCCGGGGAGCTGTTTTTT. Encoded protein: CASSFQTSPGELFF.

There are a few counts of this clone. V gene TRBV20-1 combines with J gene TRBJ2-1, with a weak D call TRBD2 (5 bases). CDR1 and CDR2 (germline): DFQATT, SNEGSKA (reference sequence). The ends were cut back, 8 bases at V and 7 bases at J, with 12 bases in the middle. The CDR3 has 11 amino acids. This CDR3 reads CSPTGVNEQFF. The CDR3 DNA reads as TGCAGTCCGACCGGGGTAAATGAGCAGTTCTTC.

This sequence joins TRBV7-9 and TRBJ1-2; 9 bases are shared with TRBD1. Germline CDR1 is SEHNR and CDR2 is FQNEAQ (reference sequence). The CDR3 consists of 15 residues. J lost 4 bases, V lost 5 bases, and 8 bases had no gene match. CDR3 in DNA: TGTGCCAGCAGCGCACGGGACAGGGAGGCCTATGGCTACACCTTC. The encoded protein is CASSARDREAYGYTF.

This clone was seen a handful of times. The chain uses TRBV11-2 and TRBJ2-1; D is uncertain. CDR1 and CDR2 (germline): SGHAT, FQNNGV. Trimming took 0 bases from V and 0 from J, leaving 12 bases between them. CDR3 length equals 17 residues. The CDR3 loop is CASSLEPTASSYNEQFF. CDR3 in DNA: TGTGCCAGCAGCTTAGAGCCGACCGCCAGCTCCTACAATGAGCAGTTCTTC.

The chain has TRBV30 and TRBJ2-1; TRBD2 agrees at 13 bases. CDR3 length equals 11 residues. Trimming at V came to 6 bases and at J to 11 bases, leaving 1 base not matched to a gene. Germline V gene lookup returns CDR1 GTSNPN and CDR2 SVGIG (reference sequence). The CDR3 region has the DNA TGTGCCTGTGGGACTAGCGGGAAGCAGTTCTTC. Translating gives CACGTSGKQFF.

The DNA of the CDR3 is TGTGCCTGGAGTGTAAACCTAAACACTGAAGCTTTCTTT. Amino acids: CAWSVNLNTEAFF. J is TRBJ1-1 and V is TRBV30; unclear D gene. The CDR3 extends over 13 amino acids. CDR1 is GTSNPN, CDR2 SVGIG, per germline (reference sequence). Trimming shortened V by 0 bases and J by 2 bases, and 7 bases separated the two germline ends.

This clone showed up just once. The J gene is TRBJ2-3, the V gene TRBV6-5; D is uncertain. The V end was cut by 5 bases, the J end by 6 bases, with 15 bases between. CDR3 length: 14 amino acids. Germline CDR1 and CDR2: MNHEY and SVGAGI. CDR3 in amino acids: CASSPLSSGDTQYF. The CDR3 region has the DNA TGTGCCAGCAGTCCCCTGTCGAGTGGGGATACGCAGTATTTT.

In its sample, this clone was seen a few times. This chain uses TRBV7-2 with TRBJ2-3; maybe TRBD2 (6 bases). Trimming cost V 5 bases and J 1 base, with 10 bases left between them. The CDR3 spans 14 residues. Germline V gives CDR1 SGHTA, CDR2 FQGNSA. The CDR3 reads CASSPGTGTDTQYF. CDR3 coding DNA: TGTGCCAGCAGCCCGGGGACTGGCACAGATACGCAGTATTTT.

This clone was found a few times. This chain links TRBV7-9 with TRBJ1-2, with 7 bases fitting TRBD1. The CDR3 has 14 amino acids. Germline V gene data show CDR1 as SEHNR and CDR2 as FQNEAQ (reference sequence). The J segment lost 0 bases and the V segment lost 3 bases, leaving 1 base of the junction unmatched. The CDR3 here is CASSLDRTNYGYTF. The CDR3 nucleotides read TGTGCCAGCAGCTTGGACAGGACTAACTATGGCTACACCTTC.

This clone occurred a few times. V and J are TRBV7-9 and TRBJ2-1; 7 nucleotides line up with TRBD2. There are 18 residues in the CDR3. Trimming took 0 bases from V and 0 from J; bases not matched to a gene: 8. Germline V gene data show CDR1 as SEHNR and CDR2 as FQNEAQ (reference sequence). DNA for the CDR3: TGTGCCAGCAGCTTAGCGAGGGCTAGCGGAGGCTCCTACAATGAGCAGTTCTTC. It specifies CASSLARASGGSYNEQFF.

This clone occurred a few times. The rearrangement links TRBV29-1 to TRBJ1-1; D remains ambiguous. This CDR3 is 12 amino acids long. Trimming removed 7 bases from V and 11 bases from J, with 20 bases in between. Germline assignment: CDR1 SQVTM and CDR2 ANQGSEA. For the CDR3, the DNA is TGCAGCGCGGGAGCGGGGTCTCTCGGGGCTTTCTTT. It translates to CSAGAGSLGAFF. Drawing the rest from reference TRBV29-1 and TRBJ1-1, the complete variable domain is SAVISQKPSRDICQRGTSLTIQCQVDSQVTMMFWYRQQPGQSLTLIATANQGSEATYESGFVIDKFPISRPNLTFSTLTVSNMSPEDSSIYLCSAGAGSLGAFFGQGTRLTVV.

V usage is TRBV5-1 and J usage is TRBJ2-2; unclear D gene. CDR3 length: 14 residues. Germline V lookup: CDR1 SGHRS, CDR2 YFSETQ. The V end was cut by 0 bases, the J end by 1 base, with 4 bases between. In nucleotides, the CDR3 is TGCGCCAGCAGCTTGGAGCGGAACACCGGGGAGCTGTTTTTT. Protein: CASSLERNTGELFF.